This TCR beta chain was recovered during a study of cytomegalovirus exposure and HLA in healthy donors. Both 60 Vbeta primers and 13 Jbeta primers went into the PCR. Sequencing was performed with immunoSEQ multiplex PCR; in TCRdb, only in-frame clones are kept and a portion is missing. The sample gives more than 95,000 clones, more than 75% of which show up once; about 9.3% is in the top ten. The CDR3 has 16 amino acids. Trimming pared 3 bases from V and 14 bases from J, leaving 25 bases between. Germline V gene lookup returns CDR1 MNHNS and CDR2 SASEGT. This receptor was taken from a woman aged 18-35 years in good health and CMV-seropositive. The chain is built from TRBV6-1 and TRBJ1-4, with D maybe TRBD1 (6 bases). The sample was PBMCs. CDR3 DNA: TGTGCCAGCAGTGAGGTACCGGGGACAACGGGGAGTGAGCTGTTTTTT. As protein: CASSEVPGTTGSELFF.